A single sample gave rise to the 22 T cell receptor beta chains below, sequenced in a study of blood T cell repertoires in COVID-19. Sequencing was performed with immunoSEQ multiplex PCR; in TCRdb, only in-frame clones are kept and a portion is missing. The sample lists fewer than 250,000 clones; 83% were seen once. Sequenced input: peripheral blood. Receptors originate from a human donor in a cohort sampled during active COVID-19.

V gene TRBV30 combines with J gene TRBJ2-5, with a tentative D call TRBD2 (6 bases). V lost 2 bases, J lost 0 bases, and 7 bases lay in between. The CDR3 length is 13 residues. The germline V gene encodes CDR1 GTSNPN and CDR2 SVGIG (reference sequence). The CDR3 sequence is CAWSRGYQETQYF. In DNA form, the CDR3 reads TGTGCCTGGAGTCGGGGGTACCAAGAGACCCAGTACTTC.

The V gene is TRBV2, the J gene TRBJ2-5; 9 bases line up with TRBD2. The length of the CDR3 is 14 residues. From germline, CDR1 is SNHLY and CDR2 FYNNEI. V shed 5 bases and J 5 bases; nucleotides not matched to a gene: 6. DNA of the CDR3: TGTGCCAGCAGTTCGCGGGGGGGCCGGGAGACCCAGTACTTC. Translated, it gives CASSSRGGRETQYF.

This clone was seen a single time. V usage is TRBV7-9 and J usage is TRBJ2-1; 8 bases map to TRBD2. Germline CDR1 reads SEHNR; CDR2 reads FQNEAQ (reference sequence). With 5 bases clipped from V and 2 bases from J, the junction kept 8 bases outside the gene matches. This CDR3 region has 16 residues. Here the CDR3 reads CASSPPGGGAYNEQFF. The CDR3 region has the DNA TGTGCCAGCAGCCCCCCGGGGGGGGGCGCCTACAATGAGCAGTTCTTC.

CDR3 sequence reads: CAISGSSDTQYF. The CDR3 coding sequence is TGTGCCATCAGCGGGTCCTCGGATACGCAGTATTTT. The chain combines TRBV10-3 with TRBJ2-3; no clear D. This CDR3 has 12 amino acids. V lost 6 bases to trimming and J lost 6 bases, with 10 bases between them. The germline V gene encodes CDR1 ENHRY and CDR2 SYGVKD.

V and J are TRBV27 and TRBJ1-3; D is uncertain. This CDR3 has 15 residues. Germline V gene data show CDR1 as MNHEY and CDR2 as SMNVEV (reference sequence). The ends were cut back, 1 base at V and 0 bases at J, with 7 bases in the middle. The CDR3 bases are TGTGCCAGCAGTTTATGGGGAGACTCTGGAAACACCATATATTTT. This sequence encodes CASSLWGDSGNTIYF.

The rearrangement joins TRBV15 to TRBJ2-1; 9 positions agree with TRBD2. The CDR3 sequence is 15 residues long. In germline, CDR1 is LNHNV, CDR2 YYDKDF (reference sequence). Losses at the gene ends were 1 base for V and 10 bases for J; bases not matched to a gene: 8. CDR3 protein: CATSRGIGGREEQFF. As DNA, the CDR3 is TGTGCCACCAGCAGAGGAATAGGCGGGAGGGAAGAGCAGTTCTTC.

The CDR3 DNA follows: TGCAGTGCTAGTACTTTCGGGACCGGGGAGCTGTTTTTT. This encodes CSASTFGTGELFF. The rearrangement uses TRBV20-1 and TRBJ2-2; D gene unclear. This CDR3 is 13 amino acids long. Per germline, CDR1 DFQATT and CDR2 SNEGSKA (reference sequence). Trimming took off 3 bases at V and 5 bases at J, with 10 bases between the two ends.

This chain's CDR3 is CASSSEGANYEQYF. The CDR3, as DNA: TGTGCCAGCAGTTCAGAGGGGGCGAACTACGAGCAGTACTTC. J is TRBJ2-7 and V is TRBV6-5, with 7 bases matching TRBD1. Germline V gene lookup returns CDR1 MNHEY and CDR2 SVGAGI. The CDR3 loop spans 14 amino acids. With 4 bases clipped from V and 3 bases from J, the junction kept 6 bases outside the gene matches.

The gene calls are TRBV2 and TRBJ2-1, with 13 bases lining up with TRBD2. Germline V lookup: CDR1 SNHLY, CDR2 FYNNEI. This CDR3 comprises 14 residues. J gave up 8 bases and V 6 bases, and 4 bases lay outside the gene matches. CDR3 coding DNA: TGTGCCAGCAGAAGGACTAGCGGGGGACATGAGCAGTTCTTC. It is translated as CASRRTSGGHEQFF.

This chain connects TRBV19 to TRBJ2-1, with TRBD1 matching over 8 bases. Germline V gene lookup returns CDR1 LNHDA and CDR2 SQIVND (reference sequence). V trimming: 5 bases; J trimming: 9 bases; junction bases outside the gene matches: 15. The CDR3 has 16 amino acids. CDR3 nucleotides: TGTGCCAGTAGTCGAGCCATCAATCAGGGGGCGGGTGAGCAGTTCTTC. This gives the protein CASSRAINQGAGEQFF.

In its sample, this clone was seen many times. This chain joins TRBV20-1 and TRBJ2-1; TRBD2 aligns across 9 bases. The germline CDR1 and CDR2 sequences are DFQATT and SNEGSKA (reference sequence). The J segment lost 8 bases and the V segment lost 3 bases, leaving 11 bases of the junction unmatched. There are 15 residues in the CDR3. The CDR3 reads CSASSPGLAFDEQFF. In DNA, the CDR3 is TGCAGTGCTAGTTCACCGGGACTAGCTTTTGATGAGCAGTTCTTC.

The chain joins TRBV6-5 to TRBJ1-5, with TRBD1 matching 7 bases. Looked up from germline, CDR1 is MNHEY and CDR2 is SVGAGI. There are 15 residues in the CDR3. J gave up 13 bases and V 5 bases, and 17 bases lay outside the gene matches. The CDR3 sequence is CASSRTLGTAGEQHF. DNA for the CDR3: TGTGCCAGCAGTCGAACTCTCGGGACAGCGGGGGAACAGCATTTT.

This clone was seen once. This chain joins TRBV13 and TRBJ2-7; D is ambiguous. Trimming stripped 3 bases from V and 6 bases from J, with 9 bases between. Per the germline V gene, CDR1 is PRHDT and CDR2 is FYEKMQ (reference sequence). The CDR3 contains 12 residues. The CDR3 sequence: CASSFRGTEQYF. The CDR3 DNA reads TGTGCCAGCAGCTTTCGAGGCACCGAGCAGTACTTC.

A single count supports this clone. The rearrangement uses TRBV2 and TRBJ1-4; TRBD1 might be the D (6 bases). Germline values: CDR1 SNHLY, CDR2 FYNNEI. This CDR3 has 12 amino acids. Trimming shortened V by 6 bases and J by 6 bases, and 8 bases separated the two germline ends. For the CDR3, the DNA is TGTGCCAGCAGCTACAGGGATGAAAAACTGTTTTTT. It yields the protein CASSYRDEKLFF.

This sequence joins TRBV5-4 and TRBJ2-1; 11 bases fit TRBD1. This CDR3 contains 15 residues. Germline CDR1 reads SGHNT; CDR2 reads YYREEE (reference sequence). V lost 4 bases and J lost 7; bases outside the gene matches: 7. The CDR3 nucleotides read TGTGCCAGCAGCCCGGACAGGGGGCGCGTGAATGAGCAGTTCTTC. Amino acids: CASSPDRGRVNEQFF. Looking up the rest from reference TRBV5-4 and TRBJ2-1 gives the full variable domain: ETGVTQSPTHLIKTRGQQVTLRCSSQSGHNTVSWYQQALGQGPQFIFQYYREEENGRGNFPPRFSGLQFPNYSSELNVNALELDDSALYLCASSPDRGRVNEQFFGPGTRLTVL.

V and J are TRBV9 and TRBJ2-2; 8 positions agree with TRBD2. The CDR3 runs 16 residues. V lost 3 bases to trimming and J lost 8 bases; unmatched junction nucleotides: 12. Germline lookup yields CDR1 SGDLS and CDR2 YYNGEE. CDR3 region: CASSALRVAGLGELFF. In nucleotides, the CDR3 is TGTGCCAGCAGCGCCCTCCGCGTAGCGGGGCTAGGGGAGCTGTTTTTT.

Note on this clone: Compared with germline, one end of the junction differs, possibly owing to a read error. The chain has TRBV7-7 and TRBJ2-1; TRBD2 aligns across 8 bases. CDR3 length: 15 amino acids. Germline values: CDR1 SSHAT, CDR2 FNYEAQ (reference sequence). CDR3 DNA sequence: TGTGCTAGCAGCTTAGACGGAGCGGGAGACACTGAGCAGTTCTTC. Translated: CASSLDGAGDTEQFF. Based on the CDR3 plus reference TRBV7-7 and TRBJ2-1, the full variable domain is GAGVSQSPRYKVTKRGQDVTLRCDPISSHATLYWYQQALGQGPEFLTYFNYEAQPDKSGLPSDRFSAERPEGSISTLTIQRTEQRDSAMYRCASSLDGAGDTEQFFGPGTRLTVL.

This chain uses TRBV15 with TRBJ2-2; TRBD2 matches at 12 bases. Unmatched junction bases numbered 3, after V lost 5 bases and J lost 5 bases. The CDR3 has 15 residues. Germline CDR1 LNHNV, CDR2 YYDKDF (reference sequence). DNA of the CDR3: TGTGCCACCAGCGGGGGGACTAGCGGGACCGGGGAGCTGTTTTTT. This sequence encodes CATSGGTSGTGELFF.

This sequence joins TRBV5-5 and TRBJ2-7, with D possibly being TRBD2 (6 bases). V was pared by 6 bases and J by 2 bases, with 18 bases between. CDR1 and CDR2 (germline): SGHKS, YYEKEE (reference sequence). The CDR3 covers 15 residues. The CDR3 DNA reads as TGTGCCAGCATGGGGCGGGGTAGCGGCGCCTACGAGCAGTACTTC. Amino acid sequence: CASMGRGSGAYEQYF.

The V gene is TRBV14, the J gene TRBJ2-1, with 8 bases lining up with TRBD2. CDR1 is SGHDN, CDR2 FVKESK, per germline. The V and J ends lost 2 bases and 8 bases, in that order; junction bases with no gene match: 14. The CDR3 length is 17 residues. The CDR3 bases are TGTGCCAGCAGCCAACCAGCGGGGGCGGTTGGTAGCGATGAGCAGTTCTTC. Protein sequence: CASSQPAGAVGSDEQFF.

This clone came up many times. This rearrangement joins TRBV7-9 to TRBJ1-1; D is perhaps TRBD1 (5 bases). V shed 0 bases and J shed 10 bases, with 12 bases lying between them. CDR1 is SEHNR, CDR2 FQNEAQ, per germline (reference sequence). This CDR3 contains 13 residues. The CDR3 DNA is TGTGCCAGCAGCTTAGCCGCGGGGGTGGGAGCTTTCTTT. Translation gives CASSLAAGVGAFF.

This clone was found a few times. V usage is TRBV6-6 and J usage is TRBJ1-2; TRBD1 matches 8 bases. Germline-derived CDR1 and CDR2 are MNHNY and SVGAGI (reference sequence). V lost 6 bases, J lost 8 bases, and 11 bases stayed unmatched. The CDR3 is 14 amino acids. CDR3 residues: CASRINQGARGYTF. The CDR3 bases are TGTGCCAGCAGAATTAACCAGGGGGCGCGGGGCTACACCTTC.